The rows below give T cell receptor beta chains drawn from one sample of a study of T-cell memory formation after mild COVID-19. MiXCR, applied by TCRdb to the 5' RACE reads, yields one record per CDR3 protein. There are about 400,000 distinct CDR3 sequences in the sample; 20% to 30% occur only once, and under 15% lies in the top ten. Material for sequencing was PBMCs or a T cell subset sorted from them (not recorded which). All receptors derive from an adult woman who had mild COVID-19 (a few samples of this study predate the infection). Cell type and time point are not known. CDR3s include the opening cysteine and the closing phenylalanine or tryptophan. A D gene is named only where the DNA matches it firmly. The size entry is marked missing in some rows and otherwise reads once, few, many or a size class.

V: TRBV6-5; D: TRBD1; length: 16; J: TRBJ2-2; size: .; DNA: TGTGCCAGCAGTCCCCGCAGGGGGCCTAACACCGGGGAGCTGTTTTTT; CDR3: CASSPRRGPNTGELFF
V: TRBV20-1; D: .; length: 16; J: TRBJ2-1; size: .; DNA: TGCAGTGCTAGAGAGCCGGGGCGGGCGATTTACAATGAGCAGTTCTTC; CDR3: CSAREPGRAIYNEQFF
V: TRBV7-3; D: .; length: 16; J: TRBJ1-2; size: .; DNA: TGTGCCAGCAGCTTAGGCTTTGGCAACGGCATCTATGGCTACACCTTC; CDR3: CASSLGFGNGIYGYTF
V: TRBV5-5; D: TRBD1; length: 15; J: TRBJ1-5; size: few; DNA: TGTGCCAGCAGCTTTATTCAGGGGGCGAATCAGCCCCAGCATTTT; CDR3: CASSFIQGANQPQHF
V: TRBV19; D: .; length: 14; J: TRBJ1-1; size: .; DNA: TGTGCCAGTAGTCCCCGGAACAGGGCCACTGAAGCTTTCTTT; CDR3: CASSPRNRATEAFF
V: TRBV4-2; D: TRBD2; length: 16; J: TRBJ2-1; size: .; DNA: TGTGCCAGCAGCCAAGGGCATAGCGGGATACACAATGAGCAGTTCTTC; CDR3: CASSQGHSGIHNEQFF
V: TRBV20-1; D: TRBD2; length: 16; J: TRBJ2-3; size: few; DNA: TGCAGTGCCCACGAGCCGACTAGCGGGAGTCAAGATACGCAGTATTTT; CDR3: CSAHEPTSGSQDTQYF
V: TRBV10-3; D: TRBD2; length: 16; J: TRBJ2-1; size: .; DNA: TGTGCCATCAGTGAGTCGGTGACTAGCGGGAGTTATGAGCAGTTCTTC; CDR3: CAISESVTSGSYEQFF
V: TRBV12-3/TRBV12-4; D: TRBD2; length: 16; J: TRBJ2-5; size: .; DNA: TGTGCCAGCAGTCCCTCGGGACTAGCGCACCAAGAGACCCAGTACTTC; CDR3: CASSPSGLAHQETQYF
V: TRBV6-2/TRBV6-3; D: .; length: 16; J: TRBJ2-4; size: .; DNA: TGTGCCAGCAGTTACTCGAGGGGTTCGGCCAAAAACATTCAGTACTTC; CDR3: CASSYSRGSAKNIQYF
V: TRBV18; D: .; length: 13; J: TRBJ1-1; size: few; DNA: TGTGCCAGCTCACCATTCGACGGAACTGAAGCTTTCTTT; CDR3: CASSPFDGTEAFF
V: TRBV6-5; D: TRBD1; length: 16; J: TRBJ1-2; size: few; DNA: TGTGCCAGCAGTGCCGGGACAGGGGACCCTAACTATGGCTACACCTTC; CDR3: CASSAGTGDPNYGYTF
V: TRBV7-6; D: .; length: 19; J: TRBJ2-1; size: many; DNA: TGTGCCAGCAGCTTAGAACGAGGGACTTATAAAAGCTCCTACAATGAGCAGTTCTTC; CDR3: CASSLERGTYKSSYNEQFF
V: TRBV18; D: TRBD1; length: 14; J: TRBJ2-1; size: once; DNA: TGTGCCAGCTCACAACAGGGGGCGAACAATGAGCAGTTCTTC; CDR3: CASSQQGANNEQFF
V: TRBV28; D: TRBD1; length: 12; J: TRBJ2-7; size: few; DNA: TGTGCCAGCCTGGACAGGTACTCCGAGCAGTACTTC; CDR3: CASLDRYSEQYF
V: TRBV27; D: TRBD2; length: 14; J: TRBJ2-7; size: few; DNA: TGTGCCAGCAGTTCGAGCGGGAGTGATTACGAGCAGTACTTC; CDR3: CASSSSGSDYEQYF
V: TRBV12-3/TRBV12-4; D: .; length: 14; J: TRBJ1-2; size: few; DNA: TGTGCCAGCAGTTCTAACACAGGGCGTGTCGGCTACACCTTC; CDR3: CASSSNTGRVGYTF
V: TRBV4-2; D: .; length: 14; J: TRBJ2-7; size: few; DNA: TGTGCCAGCAGCCGTAATAGCGGAGCCTACGAGCAGTACTTC; CDR3: CASSRNSGAYEQYF
V: TRBV4-2; D: .; length: 13; J: TRBJ2-3; size: few; DNA: TGTGCCAGCAGCCAAGATGTGACAGATACGCAGTATTTT; CDR3: CASSQDVTDTQYF
V: TRBV30; D: .; length: 15; J: TRBJ1-3; size: .; DNA: TGTGCCTGGAGTGGTACGGGGGCAGTTGGAAACACCATATATTTT; CDR3: CAWSGTGAVGNTIYF
V: TRBV30; D: TRBD1; length: 13; J: TRBJ1-1; size: .; DNA: TGTGCCTGGAGGGACAGGGGGAAGACTGAAGCTTTCTTT; CDR3: CAWRDRGKTEAFF
V: TRBV2; D: TRBD2; length: 16; J: TRBJ2-4; size: few; DNA: TGTGCCAGCAGTGGAGGGACTAGCGGGGGGAGGCACATTCAGTACTTC; CDR3: CASSGGTSGGRHIQYF